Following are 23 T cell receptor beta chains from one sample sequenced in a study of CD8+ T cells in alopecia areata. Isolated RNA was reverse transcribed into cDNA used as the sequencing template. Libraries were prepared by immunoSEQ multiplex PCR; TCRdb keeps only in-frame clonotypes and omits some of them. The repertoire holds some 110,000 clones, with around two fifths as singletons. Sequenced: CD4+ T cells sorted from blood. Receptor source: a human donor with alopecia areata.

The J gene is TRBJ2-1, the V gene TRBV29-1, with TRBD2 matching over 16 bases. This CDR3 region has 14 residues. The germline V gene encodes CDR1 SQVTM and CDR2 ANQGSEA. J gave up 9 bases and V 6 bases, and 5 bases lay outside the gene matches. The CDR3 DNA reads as TGCAGCGTGGGGACTAGCGGGGGGGCGGTTGAGCAGTTCTTC. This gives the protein CSVGTSGGAVEQFF.

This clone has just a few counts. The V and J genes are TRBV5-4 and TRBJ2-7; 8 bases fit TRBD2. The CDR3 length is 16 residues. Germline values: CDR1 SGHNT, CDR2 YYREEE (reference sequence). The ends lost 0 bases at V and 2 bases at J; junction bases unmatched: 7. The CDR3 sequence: CASSLDGGGRTYEQYF. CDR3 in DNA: TGTGCCAGCAGCTTGGATGGCGGCGGGAGGACCTACGAGCAGTACTTC.

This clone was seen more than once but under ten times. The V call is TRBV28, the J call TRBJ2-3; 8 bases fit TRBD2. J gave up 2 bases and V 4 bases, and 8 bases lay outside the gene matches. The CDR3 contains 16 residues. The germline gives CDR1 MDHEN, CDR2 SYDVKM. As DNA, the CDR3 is TGTGCCAGCAGTTCAGGGTCAGCGGGGGACACAGATACGCAGTATTTT. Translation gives CASSSGSAGDTDTQYF.

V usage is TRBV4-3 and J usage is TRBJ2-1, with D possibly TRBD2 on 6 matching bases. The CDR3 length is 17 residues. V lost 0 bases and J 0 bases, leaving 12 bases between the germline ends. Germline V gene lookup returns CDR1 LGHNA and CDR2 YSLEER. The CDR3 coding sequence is TGCGCCAGCAGCCAAGATTCTGGGGGGAGCTCCTACAATGAGCAGTTCTTC. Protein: CASSQDSGGSSYNEQFF.

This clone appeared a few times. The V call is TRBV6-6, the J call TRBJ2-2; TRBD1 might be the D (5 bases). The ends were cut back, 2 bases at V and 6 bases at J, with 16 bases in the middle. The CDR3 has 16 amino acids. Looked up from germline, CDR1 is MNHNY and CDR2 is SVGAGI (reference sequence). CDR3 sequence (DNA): TGTGCCAGCAGTTACCCGGACACCCTAGAACCCGGGGAGCTGTTTTTT. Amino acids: CASSYPDTLEPGELFF.

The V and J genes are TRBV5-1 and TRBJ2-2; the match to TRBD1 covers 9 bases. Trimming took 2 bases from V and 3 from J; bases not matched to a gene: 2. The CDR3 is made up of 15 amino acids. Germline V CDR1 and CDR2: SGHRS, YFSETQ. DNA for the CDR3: TGCGCCAGCAGCTTACAGGGGGCCGACACCGGGGAGCTGTTTTTT. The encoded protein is CASSLQGADTGELFF.

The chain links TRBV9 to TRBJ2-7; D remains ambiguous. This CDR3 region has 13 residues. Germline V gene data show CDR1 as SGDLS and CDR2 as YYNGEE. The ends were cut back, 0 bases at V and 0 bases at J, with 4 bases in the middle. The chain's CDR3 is CASSVENSYEQYF. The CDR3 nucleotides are TGTGCCAGCAGCGTAGAGAACTCCTACGAGCAGTACTTC.

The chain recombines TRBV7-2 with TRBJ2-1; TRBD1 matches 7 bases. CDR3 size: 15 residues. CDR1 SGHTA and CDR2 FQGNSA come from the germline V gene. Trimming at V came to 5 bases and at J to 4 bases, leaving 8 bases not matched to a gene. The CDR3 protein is CASSPRQGAYNEQFF. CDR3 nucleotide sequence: TGTGCCAGCAGCCCCAGACAGGGTGCTTACAATGAGCAGTTCTTC.

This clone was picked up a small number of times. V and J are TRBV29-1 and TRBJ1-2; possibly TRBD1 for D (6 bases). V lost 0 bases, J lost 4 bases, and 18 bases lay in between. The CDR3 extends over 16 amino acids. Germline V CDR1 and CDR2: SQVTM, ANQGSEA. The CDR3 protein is CSVEDPQRNRAYGYTF. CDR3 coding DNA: TGCAGCGTTGAAGACCCCCAAAGGAACAGGGCCTATGGCTACACCTTC.

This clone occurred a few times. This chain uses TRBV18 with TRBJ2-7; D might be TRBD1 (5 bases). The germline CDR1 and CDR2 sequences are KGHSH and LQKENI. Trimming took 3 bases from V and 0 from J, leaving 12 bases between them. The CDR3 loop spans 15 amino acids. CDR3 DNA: TGTGCCAGCTCACCCTACGCCGACAGCTCCTACGAGCAGTACTTC. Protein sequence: CASSPYADSSYEQYF.

CDR3 in amino acids: CAWSRQGSEQYF. In DNA, the CDR3 is TGTGCCTGGTCCCGACAGGGGAGCGAGCAGTACTTC. The chain links TRBV30 to TRBJ2-7; 8 nucleotides match TRBD1. The CDR3 length is 12 residues. Unmatched junction bases numbered 6, after V lost 5 bases and J lost 6 bases. Germline CDR1 GTSNPN, CDR2 SVGIG (reference sequence). Drawing the rest from reference TRBV30 and TRBJ2-7, the complete variable domain is SQTIHQWPATLVQPVGSPLSLECTVEGTSNPNLYWYRQAAGRGLQLLFYSVGIGQISSEVPQNLSASRPQDRQFILSSKKLLLSDSGFYLCAWSRQGSEQYFGPGTRLTVT.

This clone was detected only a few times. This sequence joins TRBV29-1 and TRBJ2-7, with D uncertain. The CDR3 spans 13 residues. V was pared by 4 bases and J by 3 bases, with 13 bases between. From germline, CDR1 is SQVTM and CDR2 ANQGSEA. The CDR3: CSVASKALYEQYF. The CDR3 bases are TGCAGCGTTGCCAGTAAGGCCCTCTACGAGCAGTACTTC.

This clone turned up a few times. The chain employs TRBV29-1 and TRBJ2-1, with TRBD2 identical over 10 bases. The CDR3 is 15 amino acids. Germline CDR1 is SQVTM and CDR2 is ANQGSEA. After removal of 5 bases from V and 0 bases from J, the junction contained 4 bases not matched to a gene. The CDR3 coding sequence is TGCAGCGTTAGGTCTAGCGGGAGCTCCTACAATGAGCAGTTCTTC. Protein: CSVRSSGSSYNEQFF.

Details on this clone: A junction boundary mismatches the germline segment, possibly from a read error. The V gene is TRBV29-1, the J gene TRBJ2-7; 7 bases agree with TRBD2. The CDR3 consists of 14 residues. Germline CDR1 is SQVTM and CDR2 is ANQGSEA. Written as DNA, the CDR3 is TGCGGCGTTGCCTTCTACGCGGGAGCCGACGAGCAGTACTTC. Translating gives CGVAFYAGADEQYF.

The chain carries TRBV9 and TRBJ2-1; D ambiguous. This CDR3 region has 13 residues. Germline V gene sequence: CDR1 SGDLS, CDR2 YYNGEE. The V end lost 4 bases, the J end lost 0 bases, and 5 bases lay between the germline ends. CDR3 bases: TGTGCCAGCAGCTTGAGCTCCTACAATGAGCAGTTCTTC. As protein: CASSLSSYNEQFF.

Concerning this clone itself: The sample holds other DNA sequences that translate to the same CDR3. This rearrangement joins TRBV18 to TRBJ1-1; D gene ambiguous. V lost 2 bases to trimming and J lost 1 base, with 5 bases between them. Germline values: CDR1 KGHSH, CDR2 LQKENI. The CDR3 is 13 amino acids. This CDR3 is CASSPGENTEAFF. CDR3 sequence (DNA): TGTGCCAGCTCACCAGGTGAGAACACTGAAGCTTTCTTT. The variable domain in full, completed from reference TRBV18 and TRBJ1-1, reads NAGVMQNPRHLVRRRGQEARLRCSPMKGHSHVYWYRQLPEEGLKFMVYLQKENIIDESGMPKERFSAEFPKEGPSILRIQQVVRGDSAAYFCASSPGENTEAFFGQGTRLTVV.

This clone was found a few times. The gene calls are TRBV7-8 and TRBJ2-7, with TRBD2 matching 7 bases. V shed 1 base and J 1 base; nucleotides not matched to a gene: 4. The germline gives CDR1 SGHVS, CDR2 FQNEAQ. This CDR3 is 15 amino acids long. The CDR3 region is CASSLVPRGSYEQYF. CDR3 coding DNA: TGTGCCAGCAGCTTAGTCCCGCGGGGGTCCTACGAGCAGTACTTC.

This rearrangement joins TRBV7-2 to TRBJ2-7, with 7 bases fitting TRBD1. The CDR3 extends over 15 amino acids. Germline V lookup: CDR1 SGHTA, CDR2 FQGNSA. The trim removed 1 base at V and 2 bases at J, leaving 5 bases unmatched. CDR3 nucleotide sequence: TGTGCCAGCAGCTTAGGACGGGACAGCCCCTACGAGCAGTACTTC. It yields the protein CASSLGRDSPYEQYF.

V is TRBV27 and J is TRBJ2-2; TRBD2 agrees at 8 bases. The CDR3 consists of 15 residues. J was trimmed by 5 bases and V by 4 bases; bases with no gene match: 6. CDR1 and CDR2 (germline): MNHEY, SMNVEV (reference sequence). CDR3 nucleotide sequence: TGTGCCAGCAGTTCGGGACTAGTCAGAACCGGGGAGCTGTTTTTT. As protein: CASSSGLVRTGELFF.

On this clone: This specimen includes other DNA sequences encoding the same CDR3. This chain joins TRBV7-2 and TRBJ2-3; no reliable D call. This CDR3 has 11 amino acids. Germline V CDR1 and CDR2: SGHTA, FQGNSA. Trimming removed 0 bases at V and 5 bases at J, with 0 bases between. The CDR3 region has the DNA TGTGCCAGCAGCTTAGCAGATACGCAGTATTTT. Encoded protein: CASSLADTQYF.

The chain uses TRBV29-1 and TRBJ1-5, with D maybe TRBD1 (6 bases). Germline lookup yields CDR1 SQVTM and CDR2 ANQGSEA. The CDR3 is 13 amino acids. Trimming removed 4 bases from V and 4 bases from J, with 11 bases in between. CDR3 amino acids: CSVVGQPNQPQHF. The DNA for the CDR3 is TGCAGCGTTGTGGGACAACCTAATCAGCCCCAGCATTTT.

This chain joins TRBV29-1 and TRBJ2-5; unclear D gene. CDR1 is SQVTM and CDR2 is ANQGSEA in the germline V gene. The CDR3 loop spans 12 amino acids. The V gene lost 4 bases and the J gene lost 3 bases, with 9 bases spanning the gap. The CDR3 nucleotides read TGCAGCGTTGGGCCGCAAGAAGAGACCCAGTACTTC. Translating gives CSVGPQEETQYF.

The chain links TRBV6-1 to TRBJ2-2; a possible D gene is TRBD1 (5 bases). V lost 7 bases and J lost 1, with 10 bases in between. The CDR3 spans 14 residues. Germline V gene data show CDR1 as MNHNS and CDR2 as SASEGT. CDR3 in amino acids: CASIRDRNTGELFF. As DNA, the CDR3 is TGTGCCAGCATCAGAGACAGGAACACCGGGGAGCTGTTTTTT.